The next 24 T cell receptor beta chains were all read from a single sample in a study of blood T cells in healthy people across ages. With a J-beta primer mix and a sample-barcoded 5' primer, a second PCR ran roughly 6 to 11 cycles. TCRdb called the 5' RACE reads again in MiXCR, with one record for every CDR3 protein. The table records approximately 690,000 distinct CDR3 sequences, about 43% of them present only once. Sequencing was carried out using blood. These TCRs come from a man at least 80 years old in good health.

This clonotype came up a few times. The V gene is TRBV9, the J gene TRBJ2-7; D ambiguous. CDR1 and CDR2 from the germline V gene are SGDLS and YYNGEE. V lost 3 bases and J 7 bases, leaving 14 bases between the germline ends. CDR3 size: 13 residues. CDR3 loop: CASSARPVGEQYF. The CDR3 DNA follows: TGTGCCAGCAGCGCCCGACCCGTGGGAGAGCAGTACTTC.

This chain uses TRBV7-8 with TRBJ2-4; a weak D match, TRBD1 (8 bases). In germline, CDR1 is SGHVS, CDR2 FQNEAQ. The CDR3 runs 16 residues. Trimming removed 8 bases from V and 1 base from J, with 18 bases in between. This CDR3 is CASGGGQVVAKNIQYF. The CDR3 nucleotides read TGTGCCAGCGGCGGGGGACAGGTGGTTGCCAAAAACATTCAGTACTTC.

The rearrangement joins TRBV28 to TRBJ2-1, with 11 bases fitting TRBD1. The J call may be faulty, since TRBJ2-7 better matches the DNA end. Germline CDR1 and CDR2: MDHEN and SYDVKM. CDR3 length: 16 amino acids. The CDR3 sequence: CASSLRTGGFYNEQYF. CDR3 in DNA: TGTGCCAGCAGTTTAAGGACAGGGGGCTTTTACAATGAGCAGTACTTC.

J is TRBJ2-1 and V is TRBV12-3 or TRBV12-4; TRBD2 is a possible D gene (6 bases). This CDR3 contains 16 residues. Trimming cost V 6 bases and J 7 bases, with 22 bases left between them. CDR3 bases: TGTGCCAGCAGACTCTCGGGCGGGAAAGTACAAAATGAGCAGTTCTTC. This gives the protein CASRLSGGKVQNEQFF.

The genes are TRBV28 and TRBJ2-1, with 8 bases aligning to TRBD2. The J call may not be correct, given that the DNA end is closer to TRBJ2-7. This CDR3 is 14 amino acids long. Germline V lookup: CDR1 MDHEN, CDR2 SYDVKM. DNA for the CDR3: TGTGCCAGCAGTACGGGGGGGTTTGCTTGGGAGCAGTACTTC. Protein: CASSTGGFAWEQYF.

Note on this clonotype: A much larger clone lies a single base off, so this may be a read error. V usage is TRBV24-1 and J usage is TRBJ2-1; tentatively, D is TRBD2 (7 bases). The CDR3 consists of 15 residues. Germline assignment: CDR1 KGHDR and CDR2 SFDVKD. Trimming pared 6 bases from V and 13 bases from J, leaving 24 bases between. The CDR3 region is CATSPGHRGGETQFF. CDR3 DNA sequence: TGTGCCACCAGTCCGGGACACCGAGGGGGGGAGACCCAGTTCTTC.

This clonotype has only a few counts. The V call is TRBV6-2 or TRBV6-3, the J call TRBJ2-7; 11 nucleotides align to TRBD1. The V gene end was trimmed by 4 bases and the J gene end by 3 bases; junction bases not matched to a gene: 8. Germline CDR1 reads MNHEY; CDR2 reads SVGEGT. CDR3 length: 16 residues. CDR3 DNA: TGTGCCAGCAGTTCTCGTCACGGGACAGGGGGCTACGAGCAGTACTTC. This translates into CASSSRHGTGGYEQYF.

As DNA, the CDR3 is TGCAGTGCATATAGGACCGGGGGCCAACTCACAGATACGCAGTATTTT. Translation: CSAYRTGGQLTDTQYF. The J gene is TRBJ2-3, the V gene TRBV20-1, with D perhaps given as TRBD1 or TRBD2 (6 bases each). Trimming stripped 6 bases from V and 2 bases from J, with 21 bases between. The CDR3 has 16 residues. Germline-derived CDR1 and CDR2 are DFQATT and SNEGSKA (reference sequence).

In this sample, this clonotype turned up once. This chain joins TRBV4-3 and TRBJ1-4; possible D gene TRBD1, 5 bases. The CDR3 spans 15 residues. CDR1 LGHNA and CDR2 YSLEER come from the germline V gene. Trimming cost V 4 bases and J 4 bases, with 13 bases left between them. The CDR3 loop reads CASSLIRDFNEKLFF. CDR3 nucleotide sequence: TGCGCCAGCAGCCTCATCCGGGACTTTAATGAAAAACTGTTTTTT.

The chain employs TRBV20-1 and TRBJ2-7; maybe TRBD1 (5 bases). There are 14 residues in the CDR3. V lost 0 bases and J lost 0, with 9 bases in between. The germline gives CDR1 DFQATT, CDR2 SNEGSKA (reference sequence). The chain's CDR3 is CSAREPDSSYEQYF. CDR3 coding DNA: TGCAGTGCTAGAGAGCCAGACAGCTCCTACGAGCAGTACTTC.

At least ten counts were recorded for this clonotype. The chain links TRBV6-1 to TRBJ2-1; 9 bases align to TRBD2. V trimming: 8 bases; J trimming: 4 bases; junction bases outside the gene matches: 3. The CDR3 has 13 residues. Per the germline V gene, CDR1 is MNHNS and CDR2 is SASEGT. This CDR3 is CASRGGVYNEQFF. In DNA form, the CDR3 reads TGTGCCAGCCGCGGGGGGGTATACAATGAGCAGTTCTTC.

The chain joins TRBV9 to TRBJ2-1, with 10 bases matching TRBD2. The CDR3 runs to 16 residues. CDR1 and CDR2 (germline): SGDLS, YYNGEE. The ends lost 0 bases at V and 4 bases at J; junction bases unmatched: 4. In DNA, the CDR3 is TGTGCCAGCAGCGTAGAGCCTAGCGGGAGTTACAATGAGCAGTTCTTC. This sequence encodes CASSVEPSGSYNEQFF.

This clonotype was seen repeatedly, ten times or more. The chain has TRBV6-2 or TRBV6-3 and TRBJ2-4; D is unclear. The CDR3 runs 13 residues. CDR1 is MNHEY and CDR2 is SVGEGT in the germline V gene. Trimming removed 6 bases from V and 1 base from J, with 7 bases in between. As DNA, the CDR3 is TGTGCCAGCAGAGGGAAGGCCAAAAACATTCAGTACTTC. Translated: CASRGKAKNIQYF.

This clonotype was recorded many times. V gene TRBV6-2 or TRBV6-3 combines with J gene TRBJ2-3; D remains unclear. V gave up 4 bases and J gave up 6 bases, with 8 bases separating them. From germline, CDR1 is MNHEY and CDR2 SVGEGT. The CDR3 loop spans 12 amino acids. The CDR3 loop is CASSLSSDTQYF. CDR3 in DNA: TGTGCCAGCAGTTTAAGTTCGGATACGCAGTATTTT.

This chain joins TRBV7-2 and TRBJ2-4, with D possibly being TRBD1 (5 bases). The germline gives CDR1 SGHTA, CDR2 FQGNSA. V was shortened by 0 bases and J by 9 bases, with 9 bases between the two germline ends. The CDR3 contains 13 residues. CDR3 coding DNA: TGTGCCAGCAGCTTAGCCCCAGGGATCATTCAGTACTTC. Its translation is CASSLAPGIIQYF.

The V call is TRBV7-3, the J call TRBJ2-3; 9 bases match TRBD2. The CDR3 is 16 residues long. In germline, CDR1 is SGHTA, CDR2 FQGTGA. Germline trimming cut 3 bases from V and 3 bases from J; bases unmatched to any gene: 7. As DNA, the CDR3 is TGTGCCAGCAGCTTGTCCCCAGCGGGAGGAACAGATACGCAGTATTTT. Translated: CASSLSPAGGTDTQYF.

The chain uses TRBV6-9 and TRBJ1-4; no reliable D call. In germline, CDR1 is MNHGY, CDR2 SVAAGI. Deletions cut 7 bases from V and 6 bases from J, with 21 bases between. The CDR3 is 16 residues long. The DNA for the CDR3 is TGTGCCAGCATTCACTCGAGAGAAGGGTGTGATGAAAAACTGTTTTTT. Amino acids: CASIHSREGCDEKLFF.

The chain recombines TRBV11-2 with TRBJ2-1, with D possibly being TRBD1 or TRBD2 (6 bases each). The CDR3 runs 13 residues. V lost 5 bases to trimming and J lost 8 bases, with 13 bases between them. Germline CDR1 reads SGHAT; CDR2 reads FQNNGV. In DNA, the CDR3 is TGTGCCAGCAGCGGAGGGGGAGTCCATGAGCAGTTCTTC. Translation: CASSGGGVHEQFF.

The V gene is TRBV6-1, the J gene TRBJ1-1; no firm D call. The CDR3 is made up of 12 amino acids. V lost 3 bases, J lost 3 bases, and 5 bases lay in between. Germline-derived CDR1 and CDR2 are MNHNS and SASEGT. The CDR3, as DNA: TGTGCCAGCAGTGATTATTACACTGAAGCTTTCTTT. This encodes CASSDYYTEAFF.

This clonotype was found once. V and J are TRBV30 and TRBJ2-1; D possibly uses TRBD1 or TRBD2 (6 bases each). This CDR3 has 13 amino acids. V dropped 3 bases and J dropped 4 bases, with 10 bases sitting between them. Germline CDR1 is GTSNPN and CDR2 is SVGIG (reference sequence). The CDR3: CAWSQGGYNEQFF. Here the CDR3 DNA reads TGTGCCTGGAGCCAAGGGGGGTACAATGAGCAGTTCTTC.

For this clonotype: As the CDR3 is not closed by the conserved phenylalanine or tryptophan, this likely results from a read error. The V gene is TRBV2, the J gene TRBJ2-7; no definite D call. The J call may be faulty, since TRBJ2-5 better matches the DNA end. This CDR3 has 11 residues. Germline loops: CDR1 SNHLY, CDR2 FYNNEI. The chain's CDR3 is CASSAEETQYS. The CDR3 DNA reads TGTGCCAGCAGTGCCGAGGAGACCCAGTACTCC.

The chain combines TRBV6-5 with TRBJ2-5; D might be TRBD2 (6 bases). Near its end, the DNA agrees better with TRBJ2-7, so the J call may be wrong. CDR1 and CDR2 from the germline V gene are MNHEY and SVGAGI. The CDR3 totals 15 residues. The CDR3 loop reads CASRGEDSLGYEQYF. Here the CDR3 DNA reads TGTGCCAGCAGAGGGGAGGATTCGCTTGGCTACGAGCAGTACTTC.

There are a few counts of this clonotype. The chain combines TRBV29-1 with TRBJ1-1; no clear D. Germline V gene data show CDR1 as SQVTM and CDR2 as ANQGSEA. The ends were cut back, 4 bases at V and 6 bases at J, with 9 bases in the middle. This CDR3 is 11 amino acids long. Here the CDR3 DNA reads TGCAGCGTTGGATGGACGGCTGAAGCTTTCTTT. Its translation is CSVGWTAEAFF.

The CDR3 DNA follows: TGTGCCAGCAGCTCGCCCAGACAGGGAACAGATACGCAGTATTTT. Protein: CASSSPRQGTDTQYF. V is TRBV7-3 and J is TRBJ2-3, with TRBD1 identical over 7 bases. V dropped 4 bases and J dropped 3; count of bases not matched to a gene: 7. Germline assignment: CDR1 SGHTA and CDR2 FQGTGA. CDR3 length: 15 amino acids. Complete variable domain (other parts from reference TRBV7-3 and TRBJ2-3): GAGVSQTPSNKVTEKGKYVELRCDPISGHTALYWYRQSLGQGPEFLIYFQGTGAADDSGLPNDRFFAVRPEGSVSTLKIQRTERGDSAVYLCASSSPRQGTDTQYFGPGTRLTVL.